The following is a TCR beta chain sequence with its context. No antigen is known for it. Germline V gene sequence: CDR1 KGHDR, CDR2 SFDVKD. Trimming took 7 bases from V and 6 from J, leaving 14 bases between them. This CDR3 is 13 amino acids long. Profiling that covered TCR beta VDJ and CDR3 relied on genomic DNA as its template. TCRdb re-analysed the reads in MiXCR, keeping a single row per CDR3 protein. The table lists about 160,000 distinct CDR3 sequences, more than 45% of them singletons, with about 2.6% in the top ten. By flow cytometry, patients selected for sequencing had shown an expansion of CD8+CD57+ cells. Each patient had severe acquired aplastic anemia. Patients were treatment-naive when blood was sampled. The data belong to a study of CD8+CD57+ T cells in acquired aplastic anemia. Study at large: Mean yield of DNA from sorted CD4+ and CD8+ cells was approximately 3 ug.

Study-level results: Levels of CD8+ Simpson's diversity were not significantly distinct in patients versus controls.

Material: sorted CD4+, CD8+, or CD8+CD57+ T cells (not recorded which) from PBMCs. The TCR was taken from a human donor with aplastic anemia. The J gene is TRBJ1-1, the V gene TRBV24-1; D unclear. The CDR3 protein is CATREAAAAEAFF. CDR3 sequence (DNA): TGTGCCACCAGGGAAGCGGCAGCGGCTGAAGCTTTCTTT.